These 14 T cell receptor beta chains share one sample of origin, sequenced in a study of cytomegalovirus exposure and HLA in healthy donors. PCR involved 60 Vbeta and 13 Jbeta primers. Assay used: immunoSEQ multiplex PCR; TCRdb lists only in-frame clones, some missing. The sample carries roughly 100,000 clones, around 81% recorded once. Sequenced material: PBMCs. These receptors were obtained from a man aged 35 to 55 in good health and CMV-seropositive.

The chain has TRBV6-6 and TRBJ1-2; TRBD1 matches at 9 bases. CDR3 length: 13 amino acids. J gave up 6 bases and V 4 bases, and 3 bases lay outside the gene matches. CDR1 and CDR2 from the germline V gene are MNHNY and SVGAGI (reference sequence). The CDR3 protein is CASSFGQGNGYTF. As DNA, the CDR3 is TGTGCCAGCAGTTTCGGACAGGGGAATGGCTACACCTTC.

This clone was detected only once. The rearrangement joins TRBV28 to TRBJ2-6; D is uncertain. V was shortened by 8 bases and J by 0 bases, with 8 bases between the two germline ends. The CDR3 sequence is 14 residues long. CDR1 MDHEN and CDR2 SYDVKM come from the germline V gene. The CDR3 nucleotides are TGTGCCAGCGGCCACTACTCTGGGGCCAACGTCCTGACTTTC. Protein product: CASGHYSGANVLTF.

This chain connects TRBV4-2 to TRBJ2-1; no reliable D call. Germline CDR1 LGHNA, CDR2 YNFKEQ. Deletions cut 0 bases from V and 10 bases from J, with 10 bases between. CDR3 length equals 13 residues. The CDR3 nucleotides read TGTGCCAGCAGCCAAGATCGCCTATCAGAGCAGTTCTTC. Translated, it gives CASSQDRLSEQFF.

V usage is TRBV27 and J usage is TRBJ1-5; 10 bases map to TRBD1. V shed 6 bases, J shed 4 bases, and the junction held 15 bases outside the gene matches. This CDR3 contains 18 residues. Germline CDR1 is MNHEY and CDR2 is SMNVEV (reference sequence). The DNA of the CDR3 is TGTGCCAGCAGGGCGACAGGGGGCAAATGGATAGGGAATCAGCCCCAGCATTTT. Residues: CASRATGGKWIGNQPQHF.

This chain's CDR3 is CASRVGPDWPGYTF. For the CDR3, the DNA is TGTGCCAGTAGGGTGGGGCCTGACTGGCCTGGCTACACCTTC. The chain joins TRBV19 to TRBJ1-2, with D perhaps TRBD1 (5 bases). The V and J ends lost 6 bases and 7 bases respectively, with 18 bases between them. The germline V gene has CDR1 LNHDA and CDR2 SQIVND (reference sequence). This CDR3 has 14 residues. Filled out from reference TRBV19 and TRBJ1-2, the complete variable domain reads DGGITQSPKYLFRKEGQNVTLSCEQNLNHDAMYWYRQDPGQGLRLIYYSQIVNDFQKGDIAEGYSVSREKKESFPLTVTSAQKNPTAFYLCASRVGPDWPGYTFGSGTRLTVV.

This chain connects TRBV2 to TRBJ2-2; 8 nucleotides line up with TRBD1. Germline V gene data show CDR1 as SNHLY and CDR2 as FYNNEI. This CDR3 contains 12 residues. Unmatched junction bases numbered 1, after V lost 6 bases and J lost 7 bases. The CDR3, as DNA: TGTGCCAGCAGGGACAGGGTCGGGGAGCTGTTTTTT. Amino acids: CASRDRVGELFF.

The chain recombines TRBV25-1 with TRBJ2-7; the match to TRBD1 covers 7 bases. The germline gives CDR1 MGHDK, CDR2 SYGVNS. Unmatched junction bases numbered 3, after V lost 3 bases and J lost 1 base. This CDR3 region has 14 residues. Written as DNA, the CDR3 is TGTGCCAGCAGTGACTCGGGACAGTCCTACGAGCAGTACTTC. Encoded protein: CASSDSGQSYEQYF.

The chain has TRBV5-4 and TRBJ1-6; no firm D call. Germline CDR1 is SGHNT and CDR2 is YYREEE (reference sequence). Trimming removed 10 bases from V and 7 bases from J, with 18 bases in between. The CDR3 is made up of 14 amino acids. The CDR3 loop is CAYYERTVNSPLHF. In nucleotides, the CDR3 is TGTGCCTATTATGAACGAACGGTGAATTCACCCCTCCACTTT. The variable domain in full, completed from reference TRBV5-4 and TRBJ1-6, reads ETGVTQSPTHLIKTRGQQVTLRCSSQSGHNTVSWYQQALGQGPQFIFQYYREEENGRGNFPPRFSGLQFPNYSSELNVNALELDDSALYLCAYYERTVNSPLHFGNGTRLTVT.

This chain connects TRBV6-1 to TRBJ1-1; D ambiguous. V was cut by 6 bases and J by 1 base, with 12 bases left in between. This CDR3 has 14 amino acids. Germline CDR1 reads MNHNS; CDR2 reads SASEGT. The CDR3 coding sequence is TGTGCCAGCAGACAGACGAAAAGGAACACTGAAGCTTTCTTT. It translates to CASRQTKRNTEAFF.

V and J are TRBV19 and TRBJ2-5; TRBD2 matches 9 bases. There are 14 residues in the CDR3. V was pared by 4 bases and J by 5 bases, with 5 bases of the junction left unmatched. Germline CDR1 LNHDA, CDR2 SQIVND (reference sequence). DNA for the CDR3: TGTGCCAGTAGTAGTAGCGGGGGAGAGGAGACCCAGTACTTC. Its translation: CASSSSGGEETQYF.

This chain joins TRBV6-5 and TRBJ1-6; tentative D call: TRBD1 (5 bases). This CDR3 is built from 15 residues. Germline loops: CDR1 MNHEY, CDR2 SVGAGI. Trimming stripped 2 bases from V and 8 bases from J, with 13 bases between. The CDR3 protein is CASSYNGGSDSPLHF. The DNA for the CDR3 is TGTGCCAGCAGTTACAACGGGGGTTCGGATTCACCCCTCCACTTT.

The chain carries TRBV9 and TRBJ1-3, with D possibly matching TRBD1 (6 bases). Trimming left V 2 bases short and J 4 bases short, with 10 bases between. CDR1 is SGDLS and CDR2 is YYNGEE in the germline V gene. CDR3 size: 14 residues. CDR3 loop: CASSVDSRGNTIYF. The CDR3 DNA follows: TGTGCCAGCAGCGTGGACAGCCGGGGAAACACCATATATTTT.

This chain links TRBV4-2 with TRBJ1-1; no firm D call. The V and J ends lost 4 bases and 3 bases respectively, with 18 bases between them. The CDR3 runs 16 residues. The germline gives CDR1 LGHNA, CDR2 YNFKEQ. The CDR3 protein is CASSPSLGRQDTEAFF. Written as DNA, the CDR3 is TGTGCCAGCAGCCCCTCTCTCGGGAGGCAGGACACTGAAGCTTTCTTT.

V and J are TRBV10-3 and TRBJ2-1; a weak D match, TRBD1 (6 bases). Germline-derived CDR1 and CDR2 are ENHRY and SYGVKD. V gave up 2 bases and J gave up 3 bases, with 8 bases separating them. The CDR3 is 14 residues long. CDR3 coding DNA: TGTGCCATCAGTGAGGGGACACACTACAATGAGCAGTTCTTC. It codes for CAISEGTHYNEQFF.